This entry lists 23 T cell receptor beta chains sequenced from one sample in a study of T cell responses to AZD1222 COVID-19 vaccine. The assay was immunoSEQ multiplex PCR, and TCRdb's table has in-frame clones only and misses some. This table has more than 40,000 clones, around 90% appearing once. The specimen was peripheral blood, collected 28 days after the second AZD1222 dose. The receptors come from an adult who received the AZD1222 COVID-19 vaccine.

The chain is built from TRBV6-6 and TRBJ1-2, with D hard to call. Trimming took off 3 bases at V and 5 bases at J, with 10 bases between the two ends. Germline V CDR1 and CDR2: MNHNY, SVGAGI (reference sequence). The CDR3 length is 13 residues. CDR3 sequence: CASSYSGVYGYTF. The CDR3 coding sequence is TGTGCCAGCAGTTATAGTGGGGTTTATGGCTACACCTTC.

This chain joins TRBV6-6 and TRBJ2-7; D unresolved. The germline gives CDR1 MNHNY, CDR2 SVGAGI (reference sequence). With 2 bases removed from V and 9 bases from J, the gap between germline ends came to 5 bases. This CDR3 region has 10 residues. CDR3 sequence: CASSYERQYF. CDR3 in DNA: TGTGCCAGCAGTTACGAGAGGCAGTACTTC.

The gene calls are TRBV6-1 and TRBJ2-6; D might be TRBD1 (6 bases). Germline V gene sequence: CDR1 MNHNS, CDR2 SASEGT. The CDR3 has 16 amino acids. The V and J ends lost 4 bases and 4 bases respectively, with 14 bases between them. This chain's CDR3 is CASSAAGARGANVLTF. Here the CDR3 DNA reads TGTGCCAGCAGTGCCGCAGGGGCTCGGGGGGCCAACGTCCTGACTTTC.

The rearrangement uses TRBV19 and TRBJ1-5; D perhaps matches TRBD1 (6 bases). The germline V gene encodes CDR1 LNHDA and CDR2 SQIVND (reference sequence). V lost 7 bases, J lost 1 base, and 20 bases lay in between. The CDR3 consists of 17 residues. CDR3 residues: CASIGANRVMSNQPQHF. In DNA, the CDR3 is TGTGCCAGTATCGGAGCCAACAGGGTTATGAGCAATCAGCCCCAGCATTTT.

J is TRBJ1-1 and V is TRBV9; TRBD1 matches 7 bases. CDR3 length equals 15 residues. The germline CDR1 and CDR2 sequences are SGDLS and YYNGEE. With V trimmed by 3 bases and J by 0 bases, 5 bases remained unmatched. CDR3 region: CASSEGTGVNTEAFF. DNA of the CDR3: TGTGCCAGCAGCGAGGGAACAGGGGTGAACACTGAAGCTTTCTTT.

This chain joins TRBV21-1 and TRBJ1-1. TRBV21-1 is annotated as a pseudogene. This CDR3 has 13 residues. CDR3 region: CASRGGMNTEAFF. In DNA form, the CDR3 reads TGTGCCAGCAGGGGGGGGATGAACACTGAAGCTTTCTTT.

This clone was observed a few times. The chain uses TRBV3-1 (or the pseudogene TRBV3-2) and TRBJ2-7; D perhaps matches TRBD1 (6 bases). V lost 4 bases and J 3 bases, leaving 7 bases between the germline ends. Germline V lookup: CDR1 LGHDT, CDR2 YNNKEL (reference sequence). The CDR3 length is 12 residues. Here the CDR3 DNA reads TGTGCCAGCAGCCCAGGGGACTACGAGCAGTACTTC. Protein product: CASSPGDYEQYF.

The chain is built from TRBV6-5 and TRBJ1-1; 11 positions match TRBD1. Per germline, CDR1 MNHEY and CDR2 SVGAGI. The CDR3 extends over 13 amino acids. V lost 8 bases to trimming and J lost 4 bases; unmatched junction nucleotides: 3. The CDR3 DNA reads TGTGCCAGCCTGGGACAGGGGGGCACTGAAGCTTTCTTT. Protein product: CASLGQGGTEAFF.

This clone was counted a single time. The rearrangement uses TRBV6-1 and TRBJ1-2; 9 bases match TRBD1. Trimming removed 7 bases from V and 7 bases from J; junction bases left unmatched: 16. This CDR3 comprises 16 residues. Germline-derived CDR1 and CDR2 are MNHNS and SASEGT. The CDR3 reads CASTAALGTGRGGYTF. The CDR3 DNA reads TGTGCCAGCACTGCAGCCCTTGGGACAGGGCGGGGTGGCTACACCTTC.

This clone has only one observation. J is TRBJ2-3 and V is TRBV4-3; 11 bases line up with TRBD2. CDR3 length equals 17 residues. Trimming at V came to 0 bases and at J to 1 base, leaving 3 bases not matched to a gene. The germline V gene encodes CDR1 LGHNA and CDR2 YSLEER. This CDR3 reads CASSQDPSGGRTDTQYF. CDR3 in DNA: TGCGCCAGCAGCCAAGATCCTAGCGGGGGGCGCACAGATACGCAGTATTTT.

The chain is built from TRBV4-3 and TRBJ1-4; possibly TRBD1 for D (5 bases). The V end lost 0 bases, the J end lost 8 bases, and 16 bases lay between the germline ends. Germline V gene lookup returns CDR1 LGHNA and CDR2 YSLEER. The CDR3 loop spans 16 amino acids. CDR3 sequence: CASSQDWRQGGEKLFF. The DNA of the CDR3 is TGCGCCAGCAGCCAAGATTGGCGCCAGGGCGGCGAAAAACTGTTTTTT.

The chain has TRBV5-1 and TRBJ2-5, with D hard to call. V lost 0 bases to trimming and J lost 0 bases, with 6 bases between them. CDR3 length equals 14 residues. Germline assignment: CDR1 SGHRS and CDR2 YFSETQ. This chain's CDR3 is CASSLEGNQETQYF. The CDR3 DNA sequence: TGCGCCAGCAGCTTGGAAGGGAACCAAGAGACCCAGTACTTC.

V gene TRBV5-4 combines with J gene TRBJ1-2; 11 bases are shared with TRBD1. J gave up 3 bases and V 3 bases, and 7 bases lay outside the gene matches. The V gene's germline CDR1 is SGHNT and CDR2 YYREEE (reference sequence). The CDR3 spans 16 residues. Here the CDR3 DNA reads TGTGCCAGCAGCTCCTCCGGGACAGGGGGTTACTATGGCTACACCTTC. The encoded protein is CASSSSGTGGYYGYTF.

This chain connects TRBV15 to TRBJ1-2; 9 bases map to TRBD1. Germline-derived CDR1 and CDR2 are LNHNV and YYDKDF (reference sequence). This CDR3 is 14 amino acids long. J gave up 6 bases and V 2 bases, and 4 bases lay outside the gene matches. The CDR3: CATSRTGQGHGYTF. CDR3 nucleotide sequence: TGTGCCACCAGCAGAACGGGACAGGGACATGGCTACACCTTC.

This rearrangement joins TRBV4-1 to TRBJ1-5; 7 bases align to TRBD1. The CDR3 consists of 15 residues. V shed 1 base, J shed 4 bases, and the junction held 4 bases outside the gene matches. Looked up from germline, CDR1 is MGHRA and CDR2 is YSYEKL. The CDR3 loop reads CASSQAPTGNQPQHF. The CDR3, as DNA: TGCGCCAGCAGCCAAGCCCCGACAGGGAATCAGCCCCAGCATTTT.

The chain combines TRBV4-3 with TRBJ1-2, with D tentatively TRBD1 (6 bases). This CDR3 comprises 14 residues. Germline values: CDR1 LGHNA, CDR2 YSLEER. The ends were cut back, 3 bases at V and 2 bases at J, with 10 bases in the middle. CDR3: CASSQQTGNYGYTF. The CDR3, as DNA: TGCGCCAGCAGCCAGCAGACAGGCAACTATGGCTACACCTTC.

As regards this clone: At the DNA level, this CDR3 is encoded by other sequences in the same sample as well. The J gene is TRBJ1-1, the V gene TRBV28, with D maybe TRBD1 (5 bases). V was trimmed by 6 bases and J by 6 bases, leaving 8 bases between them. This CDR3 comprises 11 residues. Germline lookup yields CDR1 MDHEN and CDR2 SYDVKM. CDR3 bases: TGTGCCAGCAGGGGGCGACCTGAAGCTTTCTTT. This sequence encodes CASRGRPEAFF.

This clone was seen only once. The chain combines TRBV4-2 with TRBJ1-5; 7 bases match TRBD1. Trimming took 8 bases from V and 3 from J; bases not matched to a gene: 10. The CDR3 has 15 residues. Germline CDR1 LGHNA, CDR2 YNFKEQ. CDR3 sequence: CASSKGAGFNQPQHF. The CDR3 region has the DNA TGTGCCAGCTCTAAGGGGGCAGGCTTCAATCAGCCCCAGCATTTT.

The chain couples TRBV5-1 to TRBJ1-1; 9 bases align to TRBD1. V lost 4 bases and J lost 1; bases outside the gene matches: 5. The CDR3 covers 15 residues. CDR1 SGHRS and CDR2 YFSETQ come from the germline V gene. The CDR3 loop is CASSGKGQGNTEAFF. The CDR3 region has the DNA TGCGCCAGCAGCGGGAAGGGACAGGGGAACACTGAAGCTTTCTTT.

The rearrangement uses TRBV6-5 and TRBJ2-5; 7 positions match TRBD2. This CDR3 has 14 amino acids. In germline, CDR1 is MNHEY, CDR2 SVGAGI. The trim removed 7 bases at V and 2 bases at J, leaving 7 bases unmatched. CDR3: CASKGGGVQETQYF. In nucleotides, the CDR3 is TGTGCCAGCAAGGGCGGGGGTGTTCAAGAGACCCAGTACTTC.

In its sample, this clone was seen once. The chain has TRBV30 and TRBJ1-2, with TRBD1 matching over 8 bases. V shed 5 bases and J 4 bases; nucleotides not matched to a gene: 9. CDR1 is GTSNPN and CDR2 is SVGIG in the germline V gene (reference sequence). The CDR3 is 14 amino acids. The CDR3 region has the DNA TGTGCCTGGGACGGACAGGGATTACTCTATGGCTACACCTTC. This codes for CAWDGQGLLYGYTF.

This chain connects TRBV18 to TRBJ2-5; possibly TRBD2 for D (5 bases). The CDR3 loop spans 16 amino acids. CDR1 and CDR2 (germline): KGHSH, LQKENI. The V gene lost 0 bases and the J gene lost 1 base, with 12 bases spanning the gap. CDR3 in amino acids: CASSPPTPGIQETQYF. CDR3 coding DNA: TGTGCCAGCTCACCACCGACCCCCGGGATCCAAGAGACCCAGTACTTC.

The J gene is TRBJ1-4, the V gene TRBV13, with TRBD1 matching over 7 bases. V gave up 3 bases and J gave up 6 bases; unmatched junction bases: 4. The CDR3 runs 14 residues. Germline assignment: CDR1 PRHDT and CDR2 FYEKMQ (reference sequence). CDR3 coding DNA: TGTGCCAGCAGCTTGGGACAGACGTATGAAAAACTGTTTTTT. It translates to CASSLGQTYEKLFF.